A single sample gave rise to the 6 T cell receptor beta chains below, sequenced in a study of cytomegalovirus exposure and HLA in healthy donors. 60 Vbeta and 13 Jbeta primers were used in PCR. The table came from immunoSEQ multiplex PCR; TCRdb's copy has only in-frame clones and leaves some out. In the table there are around 130,000 clones, around 72% of which are singletons. The sample consisted of PBMCs. Receptor source: a woman under 30 in good health and CMV-seronegative.

The rearrangement uses TRBV7-8 and TRBJ1-1; D not resolved. Looked up from germline, CDR1 is SGHVS and CDR2 is FQNEAQ. V gave up 4 bases and J gave up 6 bases, with 6 bases separating them. The CDR3 loop spans 11 amino acids. CDR3 in amino acids: CASSSPPEAFF. DNA for the CDR3: TGTGCCAGCAGCTCCCCTCCTGAAGCTTTCTTT.

The chain joins TRBV7-2 to TRBJ1-5; TRBD1 agrees at 9 bases. Germline V gives CDR1 SGHTA, CDR2 FQGNSA. Losses at the gene ends were 0 bases for V and 11 bases for J; bases not matched to a gene: 8. This CDR3 spans 15 amino acids. The CDR3 DNA reads as TGTGCCAGCAGCTTAGCGCGGGGACAGGGTTTCACCCAGCATTTT. Its translation: CASSLARGQGFTQHF.

This chain links TRBV5-8 with TRBJ1-1; no firm D call. The CDR3 spans 14 residues. The V end lost 0 bases, the J end lost 13 bases, and 19 bases lay between the germline ends. Germline-derived CDR1 and CDR2 are SGHTS and YDEGEE. CDR3 amino acids: CASSLGRRPAEFFF. CDR3 nucleotide sequence: TGTGCCAGCAGCTTGGGGAGAAGGCCAGCCGAATTTTTCTTT.

This clone was seen a single time. The rearrangement links TRBV6-1 to TRBJ1-1, with TRBD1 matching over 8 bases. Unmatched junction bases numbered 4, after V lost 2 bases and J lost 8 bases. The length of the CDR3 is 13 residues. The V gene's germline CDR1 is MNHNS and CDR2 SASEGT. CDR3 sequence: CASSEFRTGEAFF. DNA of the CDR3: TGTGCCAGCAGTGAATTCCGGACAGGGGAAGCTTTCTTT.

V usage is TRBV6-6 and J usage is TRBJ1-1; D not certain. In germline, CDR1 is MNHNY, CDR2 SVGAGI (reference sequence). Trimming pared 6 bases from V and 5 bases from J, leaving 16 bases between. There are 14 residues in the CDR3. The CDR3 nucleotides read TGTGCCAGCAGGAGGACCGAGGGAGGGACTGAAGCTTTCTTT. This codes for CASRRTEGGTEAFF.

This clone showed up just once. The rearrangement uses TRBV6-1 and TRBJ2-5; the match to TRBD2 covers 13 bases. V lost 4 bases to trimming and J lost 4 bases; unmatched junction nucleotides: 6. The germline gives CDR1 MNHNS, CDR2 SASEGT. This CDR3 spans 16 amino acids. DNA for the CDR3: TGTGCCAGCAGTGGGGGACTAGCGGGAAGAGGAGAGACCCAGTACTTC. Protein sequence: CASSGGLAGRGETQYF.